The T cell receptor (beta chain) under discussion was sequenced for a study of response to subunit inactivated influenza vaccine. Findings and caveats of the study: Researchers suggested that each seasonal influenza vaccination recruits few new T cells.

With V trimmed by 0 bases and J by 0 bases, 1 base remained unmatched. The CDR3 has 16 residues. Germline V lookup: CDR1 LGHNA, CDR2 YSLEER. Comments on this clonotype: Its antigen remains unknown.

TCRdb passed the RT-PCR reads through MiXCR, listing each CDR3 protein once. The table shows more than 400,000 distinct CDR3 sequences, with approximately 6.9% occurring only once. This material consisted of PBMCs from blood, taken around 25 months after vaccination. This chain uses TRBV4-3 with TRBJ2-2; 7 bases are shared with TRBD1. The source of this sequence is a man between 50 and 75 years old who received an inactivated influenza vaccine. As DNA, the CDR3 is TGCGCCAGCAGCCAAGATGGGACAGCGAACACCGGGGAGCTGTTTTTT. Translation gives CASSQDGTANTGELFF.